The next 8 T cell receptor beta chains were all read from a single sample in a study of cytomegalovirus exposure and HLA in healthy donors. It was with 60 Vbeta and 13 Jbeta primers that the PCR ran. Profiled with immunoSEQ multiplex PCR; TCRdb holds only in-frame clones, not every one. The data hold about 160,000 clones, with over 75% observed a single time. Sequencing was carried out using PBMCs. These TCRs come from a man in his forties or fifties in good health and CMV-seropositive.

The chain employs TRBV7-2 and TRBJ1-4, with D tentatively TRBD1 (5 bases). The CDR3 runs 15 residues. Germline CDR1 SGHTA, CDR2 FQGNSA. V was cut by 3 bases and J by 0 bases, with 8 bases left in between. The CDR3 coding sequence is TGTGCCAGCAGCTTTGGGGGGGCAACTAATGAAAAACTGTTTTTT. It is translated as CASSFGGATNEKLFF.

The rearrangement joins TRBV5-4 to TRBJ1-2; 9 nucleotides align to TRBD1. The CDR3 length is 15 residues. The V segment lost 5 bases and the J segment 1 base; nucleotides outside the gene matches: 6. CDR1 and CDR2 (germline): SGHNT, YYREEE (reference sequence). CDR3 sequence reads: CASRSGQGFNYGYTF. The CDR3 DNA is TGTGCCAGCAGATCGGGACAGGGATTTAACTATGGCTACACCTTC.

This rearrangement joins TRBV5-6 to TRBJ2-7; perhaps TRBD1 as D (5 bases). The CDR3 is 16 amino acids. Germline assignment: CDR1 SGHDT and CDR2 YYEEEE. The ends were cut back, 4 bases at V and 3 bases at J, with 20 bases in the middle. In DNA, the CDR3 is TGTGCCAGCAGCATGTTTGACCGCCTAAGGGGCTACGAGCAGTACTTC. Protein product: CASSMFDRLRGYEQYF.

The chain is built from TRBV4-3 and TRBJ1-1, with D possibly matching TRBD1 (5 bases). The CDR3 contains 15 residues. Germline V gene data show CDR1 as LGHNA and CDR2 as YSLEER. V lost 1 base to trimming and J lost 2 bases, with 11 bases between them. The DNA for the CDR3 is TGCGCCAGCAGCCAAGCTCAACAGGTTAACACTGAAGCTTTCTTT. It yields the protein CASSQAQQVNTEAFF.

The rearrangement uses TRBV9 and TRBJ2-6; D is uncertain. CDR3 size: 15 residues. Trimming took 0 bases from V and 0 from J, leaving 4 bases between them. Germline V gene data show CDR1 as SGDLS and CDR2 as YYNGEE. The DNA of the CDR3 is TGTGCCAGCAGCGTAGCCAGCTCTGGGGCCAACGTCCTGACTTTC. This codes for CASSVASSGANVLTF.

The chain uses TRBV9 and TRBJ1-2, with TRBD1 identical over 7 bases. The CDR3 has 15 amino acids. After removal of 3 bases from V and 2 bases from J, the junction contained 7 bases not matched to a gene. The germline gives CDR1 SGDLS, CDR2 YYNGEE. Here the CDR3 DNA reads TGTGCCAGCAGCGCCACTCCACAGGGGAACTATGGCTACACCTTC. Protein sequence: CASSATPQGNYGYTF.

The chain joins TRBV5-5 to TRBJ2-5; D unclear. The V gene lost 0 bases and the J gene lost 5 bases, with 11 bases spanning the gap. This CDR3 is built from 14 residues. Germline values: CDR1 SGHKS, CDR2 YYEKEE (reference sequence). In DNA, the CDR3 is TGTGCCAGCAGCTTGGCCCTAGGTCCGGAGACCCAGTACTTC. This codes for CASSLALGPETQYF.

Remarks on this clone: Other DNA sequences from this sample encode an identical CDR3 as well. The chain recombines TRBV11-2 with TRBJ1-2; no reliable D call. The CDR3 runs 12 residues. Germline V gene lookup returns CDR1 SGHAT and CDR2 FQNNGV. V was shortened by 4 bases and J by 6 bases, with 9 bases between the two germline ends. The CDR3 bases are TGTGCCAGCAGCTGGGGAGGCGATGGCTACACCTTC. This gives the protein CASSWGGDGYTF.